This TCR beta chain is drawn from a study of a mutant IDH1 vaccine in newly diagnosed glioma. Note on this clone: What it binds is not known. The germline gene is not matched at one end of the junction; a read error may be the cause.

Generated by immunoSEQ multiplex PCR, the TCRdb table keeps only in-frame clones and is missing some. Of 60,000 to 65,000 clones in the sample, roughly four fifths are singletons; the top ten hold 4.5% to 6%. Germline CDR1 is SSHAT and CDR2 is FNYEAQ (reference sequence). The CDR3 sequence is 16 residues long. Time point meaning: week 35, safety follow-up. It was 300 ug of mutant IDH1 20-mer peptide that made up each vaccine dose, given with topical imiquimod. Study-wide results and caveats: Apparently unrelated to pseudoprogression were changes in the top peripheral T cell clonotypes.

This chain links TRBV7-7 with TRBJ2-2; TRBD2 matches at 7 bases. The input for sequencing was PBMCs, taken from a glioma patient whose treatment included an IDH1 peptide vaccine. The source of this sequence is a man aged 40-49 years with glioma. The CDR3 loop reads CASSLVSGRDTGELFF. The CDR3 coding sequence is TGTGCTAGCAGCTTAGTCTCAGGGAGGGACACCGGGGAGCTGTTTTTT.